This T cell receptor beta chain was sequenced during a study of T cell responses to AZD1222 COVID-19 vaccine. Germline V gene data show CDR1 as SGHAT and CDR2 as FQNNGV. The germline V and J ends were trimmed by 1 base and 1 base, with 13 bases remaining between them. The CDR3 has 16 residues. As concerns this clone: Its matching antigen is unknown.

Sequencing used immunoSEQ multiplex PCR; TCRdb keeps in-frame clones, though not all of them. The sample has tens of thousands of clones, around nine tenths seen once; the top ten hold under 8.5%. Study conclusions and caveats: Reports indicate that nearly half of spike-specific TCRs are directed at unmutated variant regions. Of the AZD1222 recipients, only six were seropositive at baseline. There were vaccine-associated CD4 TCRs across spike, dominant at 160-218 and 743-854.

This clonotype originated in an adult in good health. The chain recombines TRBV11-2 with TRBJ1-2; possible D gene TRBD1, 5 bases. The sample was peripheral blood, taken on day 0 of AZD1222 vaccination. Here the CDR3 DNA reads TGTGCCAGCAGCTTAGCAGGCGCTGGGGGTAACTATGGCTACACCTTC. Protein sequence: CASSLAGAGGNYGYTF.